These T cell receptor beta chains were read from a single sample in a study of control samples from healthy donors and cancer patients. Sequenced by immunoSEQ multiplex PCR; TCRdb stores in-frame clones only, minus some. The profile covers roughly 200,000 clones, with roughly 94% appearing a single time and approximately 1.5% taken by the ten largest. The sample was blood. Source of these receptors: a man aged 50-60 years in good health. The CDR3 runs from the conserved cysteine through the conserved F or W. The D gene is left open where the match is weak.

TGTGCCAGCAGTTTGGTGACAGGGGGCAATCAGCCCCAGCATTTT	CASSLVTGGNQPQHF	TRBD1	TRBV28	TRBJ1-5
TGTGCCAGCAGTGAACAGACGCAGTATTTT	CASSEQTQYF	NA	TRBV2	TRBJ2-3
TGTGCCACCAGCAGAGATAGAGGGGGACGGACCCAGTACTTC	CATSRDRGGRTQYF	NA	TRBV15	TRBJ2-5
TGTGCCAGTAGTATAGAGGGCAGTCCTTGGGCACTGAAAAAACTGTTTTTT	CASSIEGSPWALKKLFF	NA	TRBV19	TRBJ1-4
TGCAGCGCCGGACAGCACTCTGGAAACACCATATATTTT	CSAGQHSGNTIYF	NA	TRBV29-1	TRBJ1-3
TGTGCCAGCAGCTTAGATGGGGCTCAAACCAGCCAGCCCCAGCATTTT	CASSLDGAQTSQPQHF	NA	TRBV11-2	TRBJ1-5
TGTGCCAGCAGCCAAGTTTTCGGGTCAGAACAAGAGACCCAGTACTTC	CASSQVFGSEQETQYF	NA	TRBV3-1/TRBV3-2	TRBJ2-5
TGTGCCAGTAGTACTCGGGCCCAGGGGGTCGCAGATACGCAGTATTTT	CASSTRAQGVADTQYF	TRBD1	TRBV19	TRBJ2-3
TGTGCCAGCAGCCACTTATGGGAGGCGGCGGAGCAGTACTTC	CASSHLWEAAEQYF	NA	TRBV3-1/TRBV3-2	TRBJ2-7
TGCAGTGCTAGTCAGGCGGCCCTTCGAAACACCATATATTTT	CSASQAALRNTIYF	NA	TRBV20-1	TRBJ1-3
TGTGCCAGCTCACCACCCATAGGGGAGCTGTTTTTT	CASSPPIGELFF	NA	TRBV18	TRBJ2-2